This T cell receptor beta chain was retrieved from a study of blood T cell repertoires in COVID-19. Turning to the study itself: From T cells, B-cell-depleted T cells, or PBMCs came the material, which was cDNA or gDNA.

Per the study methods: Reference gene primers were amplified, and this amplification served to estimate nucleated cell counts. Assay used: immunoSEQ multiplex PCR; TCRdb lists only in-frame clones, some missing. The V and J calls and the clone size are those of that table, but D and trimming were determined from the DNA. This table holds approximately 54,000 clones, around 81% found once. The V and J ends lost 4 bases and 7 bases, in that order; junction bases with no gene match: 2. This CDR3 has 13 amino acids. Germline assignment: CDR1 SGHTA and CDR2 FQGNSA. This sequence originates from a woman between 55 and 75 years old with acute or convalescent COVID-19. The sequenced material came from peripheral blood. The genes are TRBV7-2 and TRBJ2-1; 9 positions match TRBD1. CDR3 nucleotide sequence: TGTGCCAGCAGCTCGGACAGGGGTAATGAGCAGTTCTTC. Translation: CASSSDRGNEQFF.